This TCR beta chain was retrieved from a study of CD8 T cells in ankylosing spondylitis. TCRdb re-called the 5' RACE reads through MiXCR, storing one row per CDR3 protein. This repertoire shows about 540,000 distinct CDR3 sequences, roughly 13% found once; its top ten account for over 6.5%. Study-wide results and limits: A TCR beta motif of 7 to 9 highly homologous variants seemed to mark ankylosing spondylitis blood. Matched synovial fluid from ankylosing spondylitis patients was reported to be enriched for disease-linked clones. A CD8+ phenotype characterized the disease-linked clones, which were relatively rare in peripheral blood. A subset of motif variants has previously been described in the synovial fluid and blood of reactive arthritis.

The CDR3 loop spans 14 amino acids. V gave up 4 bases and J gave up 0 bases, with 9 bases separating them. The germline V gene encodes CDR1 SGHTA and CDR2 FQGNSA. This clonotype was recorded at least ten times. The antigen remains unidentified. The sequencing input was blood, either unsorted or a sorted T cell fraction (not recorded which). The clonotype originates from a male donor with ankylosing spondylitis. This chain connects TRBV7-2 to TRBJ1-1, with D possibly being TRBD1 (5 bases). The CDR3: CASSYRIMNTEAFF. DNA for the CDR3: TGTGCCAGCAGCTACAGGATCATGAACACTGAAGCTTTCTTT. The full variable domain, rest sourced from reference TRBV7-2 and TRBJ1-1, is GAGVSQSPSNKVTEKGKDVELRCDPISGHTALYWYRQSLGQGLEFLIYFQGNSAPDKSGLPSDRFSAERTGGSVSTLTIQRTQQEDSAVYLCASSYRIMNTEAFFGQGTRLTVV.